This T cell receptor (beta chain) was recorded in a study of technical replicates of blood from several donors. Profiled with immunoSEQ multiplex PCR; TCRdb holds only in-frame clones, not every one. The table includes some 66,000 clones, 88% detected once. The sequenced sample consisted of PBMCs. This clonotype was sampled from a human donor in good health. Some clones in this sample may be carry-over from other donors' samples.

Written as DNA, the CDR3 is TGCGCCAGCAGCCTAAGGGGGTTAGGCACTGAAGCTTTCTTT. The encoded protein is CASSLRGLGTEAFF. The V and J genes are TRBV4-3 and TRBJ1-1, with TRBD1 as a possible D gene (6 bases). Germline assignment: CDR1 LGHNA and CDR2 YSLEER. V dropped 4 bases and J dropped 4 bases, with 13 bases sitting between them. The CDR3 consists of 14 residues.